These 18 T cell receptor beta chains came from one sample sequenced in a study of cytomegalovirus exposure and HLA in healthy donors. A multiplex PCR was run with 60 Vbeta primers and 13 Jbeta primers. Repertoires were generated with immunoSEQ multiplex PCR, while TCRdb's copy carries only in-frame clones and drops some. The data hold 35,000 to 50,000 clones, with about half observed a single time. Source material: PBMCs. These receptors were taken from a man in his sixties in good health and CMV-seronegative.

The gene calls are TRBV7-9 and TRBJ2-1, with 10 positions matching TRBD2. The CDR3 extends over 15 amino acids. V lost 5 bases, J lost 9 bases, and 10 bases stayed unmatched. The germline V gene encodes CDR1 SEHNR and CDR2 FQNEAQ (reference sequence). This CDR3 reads CASSPGLAGEGEQFF. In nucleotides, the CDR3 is TGTGCCAGCAGCCCCGGGCTAGCGGGAGAGGGTGAGCAGTTCTTC.

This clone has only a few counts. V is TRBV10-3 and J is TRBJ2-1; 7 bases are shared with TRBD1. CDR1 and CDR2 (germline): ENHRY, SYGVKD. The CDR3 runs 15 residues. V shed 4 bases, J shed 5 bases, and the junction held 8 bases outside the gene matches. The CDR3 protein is CAISALTGINNEQFF. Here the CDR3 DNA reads TGTGCCATCAGTGCCCTGACAGGGATCAACAATGAGCAGTTCTTC.

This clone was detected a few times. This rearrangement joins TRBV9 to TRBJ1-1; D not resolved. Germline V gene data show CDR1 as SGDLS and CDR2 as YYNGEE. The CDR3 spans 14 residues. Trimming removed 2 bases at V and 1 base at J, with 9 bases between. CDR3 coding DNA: TGTGCCAGCAGCGTTAACCAAGCGAACACTGAAGCTTTCTTT. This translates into CASSVNQANTEAFF.

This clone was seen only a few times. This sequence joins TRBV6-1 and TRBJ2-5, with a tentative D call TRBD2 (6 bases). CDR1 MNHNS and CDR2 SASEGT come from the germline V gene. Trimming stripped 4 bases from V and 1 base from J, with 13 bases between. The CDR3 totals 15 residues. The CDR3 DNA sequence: TGTGCCAGCAGTGTCAGCCTGGGAGGCCAAGAGACCCAGTACTTC. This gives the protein CASSVSLGGQETQYF.

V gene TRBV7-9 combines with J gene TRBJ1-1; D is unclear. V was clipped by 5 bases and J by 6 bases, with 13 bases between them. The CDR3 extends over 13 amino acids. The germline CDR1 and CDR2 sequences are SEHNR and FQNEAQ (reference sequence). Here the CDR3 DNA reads TGTGCCAGCAGCGACCCCGGGAGGGCTGAAGCTTTCTTT. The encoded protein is CASSDPGRAEAFF.

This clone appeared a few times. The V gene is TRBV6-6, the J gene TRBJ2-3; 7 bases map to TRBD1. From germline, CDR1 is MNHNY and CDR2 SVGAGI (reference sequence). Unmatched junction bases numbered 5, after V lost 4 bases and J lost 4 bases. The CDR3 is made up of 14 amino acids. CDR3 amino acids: CASSFPTGSDTQYF. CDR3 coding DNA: TGTGCCAGCAGTTTCCCGACAGGGTCAGATACGCAGTATTTT.

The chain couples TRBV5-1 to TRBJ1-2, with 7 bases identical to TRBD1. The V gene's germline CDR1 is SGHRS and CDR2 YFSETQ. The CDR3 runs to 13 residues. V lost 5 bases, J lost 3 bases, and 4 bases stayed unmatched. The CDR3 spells CASRYTGDYGYTF. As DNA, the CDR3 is TGCGCCAGCAGATATACAGGGGACTATGGCTACACCTTC.

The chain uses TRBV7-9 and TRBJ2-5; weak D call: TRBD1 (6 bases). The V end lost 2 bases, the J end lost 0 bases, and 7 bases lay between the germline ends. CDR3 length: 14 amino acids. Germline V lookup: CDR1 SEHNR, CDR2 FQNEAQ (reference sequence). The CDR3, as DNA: TGTGCCAGCAGCTTACAGGGGCACCAAGAGACCCAGTACTTC. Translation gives CASSLQGHQETQYF.

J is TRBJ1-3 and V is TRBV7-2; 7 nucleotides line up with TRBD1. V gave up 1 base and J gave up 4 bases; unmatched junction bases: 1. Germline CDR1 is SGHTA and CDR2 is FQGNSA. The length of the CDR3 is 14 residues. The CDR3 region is CASSLDRGGNTIYF. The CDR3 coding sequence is TGTGCCAGCAGCTTAGACAGGGGCGGAAACACCATATATTTT.

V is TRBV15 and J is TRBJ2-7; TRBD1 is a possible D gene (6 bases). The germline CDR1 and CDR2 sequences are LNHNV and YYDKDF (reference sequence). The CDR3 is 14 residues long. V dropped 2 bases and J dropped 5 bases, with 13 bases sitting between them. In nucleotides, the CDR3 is TGTGCCACCAGCAGACGTACAGGGTACGACGAGCAGTACTTC. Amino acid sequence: CATSRRTGYDEQYF.

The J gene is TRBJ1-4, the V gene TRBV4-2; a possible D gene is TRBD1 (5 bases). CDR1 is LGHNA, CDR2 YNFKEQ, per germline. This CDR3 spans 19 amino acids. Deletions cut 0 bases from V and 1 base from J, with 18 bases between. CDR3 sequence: CASSQDIDRGVRTNEKLFF. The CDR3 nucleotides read TGTGCCAGCAGCCAAGATATAGACCGGGGGGTACGAACTAATGAAAAACTGTTTTTT.

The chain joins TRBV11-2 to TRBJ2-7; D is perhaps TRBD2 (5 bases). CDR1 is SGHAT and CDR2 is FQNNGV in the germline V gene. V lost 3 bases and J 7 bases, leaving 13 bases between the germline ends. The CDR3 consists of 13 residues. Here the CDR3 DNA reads TGTGCCAGCAGCTTCCCTGGGGTAGCGGAGCAGTACTTC. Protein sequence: CASSFPGVAEQYF.

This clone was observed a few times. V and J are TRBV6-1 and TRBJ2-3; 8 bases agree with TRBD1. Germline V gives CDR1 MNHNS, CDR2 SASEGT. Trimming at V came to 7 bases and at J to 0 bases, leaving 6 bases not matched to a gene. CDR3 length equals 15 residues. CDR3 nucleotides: TGTGCCAGCACTCAAAGGGACAGGAGCACAGATACGCAGTATTTT. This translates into CASTQRDRSTDTQYF.

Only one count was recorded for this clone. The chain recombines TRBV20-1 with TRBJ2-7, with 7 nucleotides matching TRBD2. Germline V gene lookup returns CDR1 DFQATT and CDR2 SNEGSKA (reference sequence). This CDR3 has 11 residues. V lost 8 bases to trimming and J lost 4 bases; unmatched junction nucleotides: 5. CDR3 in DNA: TGCAGTAAAGCGGGGCTATACGAGCAGTACGTC. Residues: CSKAGLYEQYV.

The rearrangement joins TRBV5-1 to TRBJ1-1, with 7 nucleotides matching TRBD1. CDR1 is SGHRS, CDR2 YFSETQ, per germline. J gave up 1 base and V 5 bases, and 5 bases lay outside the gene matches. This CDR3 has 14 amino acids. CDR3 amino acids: CASRTGNQNTEAFF. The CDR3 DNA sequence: TGCGCCAGCAGGACAGGGAACCAGAACACTGAAGCTTTCTTT. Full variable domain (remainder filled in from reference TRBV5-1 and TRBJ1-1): KAGVTQTPRYLIKTRGQQVTLSCSPISGHRSVSWYQQTPGQGLQFLFEYFSETQRNKGNFPGRFSGRQFSNSRSEMNVSTLELGDSALYLCASRTGNQNTEAFFGQGTRLTVV.

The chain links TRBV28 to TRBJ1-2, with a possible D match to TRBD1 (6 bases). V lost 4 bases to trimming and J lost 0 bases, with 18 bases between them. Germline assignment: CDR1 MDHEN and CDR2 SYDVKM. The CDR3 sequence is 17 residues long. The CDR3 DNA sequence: TGTGCCAGCAGTTCAACGACAGGAGAGGTTTCTAACTATGGCTACACCTTC. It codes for CASSSTTGEVSNYGYTF.

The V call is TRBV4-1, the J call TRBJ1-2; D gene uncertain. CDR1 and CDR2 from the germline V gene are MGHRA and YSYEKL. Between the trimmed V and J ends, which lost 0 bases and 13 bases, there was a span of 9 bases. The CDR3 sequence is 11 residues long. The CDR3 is CASSQEQFRTF. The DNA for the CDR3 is TGCGCCAGCAGCCAAGAACAGTTCCGCACCTTC.

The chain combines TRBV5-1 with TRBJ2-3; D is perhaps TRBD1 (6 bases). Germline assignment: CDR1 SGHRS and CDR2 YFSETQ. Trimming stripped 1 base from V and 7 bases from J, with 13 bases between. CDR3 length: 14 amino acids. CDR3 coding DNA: TGCGCCAGCAGCTTGACCACAGGGAGCTATACGCAGTATTTT. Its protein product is CASSLTTGSYTQYF.